Below, 16 T cell receptor beta chains from the same sample are listed, as sequenced in a study of control samples from healthy donors and cancer patients. TCRdb's copy holds only in-frame clones and misses some; the assay was immunoSEQ multiplex PCR. This sample carries some 140,000 clones, around nine tenths of them seen once, and the ten largest clones take about 11%. What was sequenced was blood. Source of these receptors: a young man in good health.

This sequence joins TRBV12-3 or TRBV12-4 and TRBJ1-1; D unresolved. Trimming stripped 8 bases from V and 1 base from J, with 5 bases between. This CDR3 region has 11 residues. CDR3 nucleotide sequence: TGTGCCAGCGTCCAGAACACTGAAGCTTTCTTT. Translating gives CASVQNTEAFF.

This clone was observed a single time. This sequence joins TRBV4-2 and TRBJ2-2, with 9 bases aligning to TRBD1. The CDR3 runs 17 residues. CDR1 LGHNA and CDR2 YNFKEQ come from the germline V gene. V dropped 0 bases and J dropped 3; count of bases not matched to a gene: 5. This CDR3 is CASSQDHRGRDTGELFF. In DNA form, the CDR3 reads TGTGCCAGCAGCCAAGATCACAGGGGGCGGGACACCGGGGAGCTGTTTTTT.

V usage is TRBV10-3 and J usage is TRBJ1-6, with no clear D. This CDR3 comprises 19 residues. The V end lost 0 bases, the J end lost 0 bases, and 15 bases lay between the germline ends. From germline, CDR1 is ENHRY and CDR2 SYGVKD. CDR3 sequence reads: CAISESEQFLSSYNSPLHF. CDR3 nucleotide sequence: TGTGCCATCAGTGAGTCTGAACAGTTCTTGAGCTCCTATAATTCACCCCTCCACTTT.

This clone occurred a few times. As DNA, the CDR3 is TGTGCCAGCAGTTTTGGGTCCAGGGGCGGGTTTTATGGCTACACCTTC. The encoded protein is CASSFGSRGGFYGYTF. This chain connects TRBV27 to TRBJ1-2; D may be TRBD1 (6 bases). V was pared by 3 bases and J by 5 bases, with 19 bases between. This CDR3 contains 16 residues. Per the germline V gene, CDR1 is MNHEY and CDR2 is SMNVEV (reference sequence).

The rearrangement links TRBV18 to TRBJ1-3, with no clear D. With 1 base removed from V and 0 bases from J, the gap between germline ends came to 7 bases. CDR1 is KGHSH and CDR2 is LQKENI in the germline V gene. The CDR3 has 15 amino acids. The CDR3 nucleotides read TGTGCCAGCTCACCACAGAAGAGCTCTGGAAACACCATATATTTT. This encodes CASSPQKSSGNTIYF.

The chain joins TRBV29-1 to TRBJ1-2; D uncertain. This CDR3 comprises 11 residues. Per germline, CDR1 SQVTM and CDR2 ANQGSEA. V dropped 4 bases and J dropped 2 bases, with 5 bases sitting between them. DNA of the CDR3: TGCAGCGTTGTCAGGAACTATGGCTACACCTTC. Translated, it gives CSVVRNYGYTF.

This clone appeared a few times. The rearrangement links TRBV7-8 to TRBJ1-6; D gene unclear. Trimming removed 2 bases from V and 6 bases from J, with 11 bases in between. The CDR3 extends over 15 amino acids. CDR1 is SGHVS and CDR2 is FQNEAQ in the germline V gene. This CDR3 is CASSLLLGGNSPLHF. The DNA of the CDR3 is TGTGCCAGCAGCTTATTGCTGGGTGGTAATTCACCCCTCCACTTT.

The rearrangement uses TRBV9 and TRBJ1-6; TRBD1 agrees at 7 bases. The CDR3 is 14 residues long. J lost 10 bases, V lost 4 bases, and 8 bases had no gene match. Germline loops: CDR1 SGDLS, CDR2 YYNGEE. The chain's CDR3 is CASSTDRERSPLHF. CDR3 nucleotides: TGTGCCAGCAGCACCGACAGGGAACGCTCACCCCTCCACTTT. The whole variable domain, filled in from reference TRBV9 and TRBJ1-6, reads DSGVTQTPKHLITATGQRVTLRCSPRSGDLSVYWYQQSLDQGLQFLIQYYNGEERAKGNILERFSAQQFPDLHSELNLSSLELGDSALYFCASSTDRERSPLHFGNGTRLTVT.

In DNA form, the CDR3 reads TGCGCCAGCAGCACCTGGACCGGGACCGGGCTTTACAATGAGCAGTTCTTC. Translation: CASSTWTGTGLYNEQFF. The rearrangement uses TRBV5-1 and TRBJ2-1; the D call may be TRBD1 or TRBD2 (5 bases each). CDR3 size: 17 residues. The V end lost 4 bases, the J end lost 4 bases, and 21 bases lay between the germline ends. Germline V gene data show CDR1 as SGHRS and CDR2 as YFSETQ.

The chain carries TRBV28 and TRBJ1-5, with D uncertain. V gave up 5 bases and J gave up 3 bases, with 11 bases separating them. The germline CDR1 and CDR2 sequences are MDHEN and SYDVKM. The CDR3 consists of 14 residues. CDR3 coding DNA: TGTGCCAGCAGTCTGCCGGGTAACAATCAGCCCCAGCATTTT. Protein sequence: CASSLPGNNQPQHF.

This CDR3 reads CASSWAGNSYEQYF. The DNA of the CDR3 is TGTGCCAGCAGTTGGGCGGGGAACTCCTACGAGCAGTACTTC. The genes are TRBV27 and TRBJ2-7; D may be TRBD2 (6 bases). The CDR3 has 14 amino acids. Germline V gene data show CDR1 as MNHEY and CDR2 as SMNVEV (reference sequence). The V and J ends lost 4 bases and 0 bases respectively, with 10 bases between them.

Regarding this clone: Within the sample, other DNA sequences also encode this same CDR3. The chain has TRBV27 and TRBJ2-7; D call uncertain. Germline V gene data show CDR1 as MNHEY and CDR2 as SMNVEV (reference sequence). This CDR3 has 13 residues. V gave up 2 bases and J gave up 4 bases, with 9 bases separating them. CDR3 sequence: CASSLGLAYEQYF. The CDR3 DNA reads TGTGCCAGCAGTTTAGGGCTTGCTTACGAGCAGTACTTC.

The rearrangement uses TRBV7-8 and TRBJ2-7, with TRBD1 identical over 8 bases. The germline V gene encodes CDR1 SGHVS and CDR2 FQNEAQ. Trimming removed 2 bases from V and 3 bases from J; junction bases left unmatched: 12. The length of the CDR3 is 17 residues. The CDR3 DNA reads as TGTGCCAGCAGCTTACACCCGGGCCGGGACAGGCACTACGAGCAGTACTTC. Residues: CASSLHPGRDRHYEQYF.

V gene TRBV30 combines with J gene TRBJ2-2, with D perhaps TRBD2 (6 bases). Per germline, CDR1 GTSNPN and CDR2 SVGIG (reference sequence). This CDR3 spans 15 amino acids. Trimming removed 0 bases from V and 4 bases from J, with 12 bases in between. DNA of the CDR3: TGTGCCTGGAGTGTACGGGAGAGAGTCACCGGGGAGCTGTTTTTT. The encoded protein is CAWSVRERVTGELFF.

In its sample, this clone was seen once. The V and J genes are TRBV2 and TRBJ2-1; D is undetermined. CDR3 length: 12 amino acids. Trimming stripped 3 bases from V and 13 bases from J, with 13 bases between. Germline V gene lookup returns CDR1 SNHLY and CDR2 FYNNEI. The DNA for the CDR3 is TGTGCCAGCAGTGATATACAGCTACGTCAGTTCTTC. It codes for CASSDIQLRQFF. The variable domain in full, completed from reference TRBV2 and TRBJ2-1, reads EPEVTQTPSHQVTQMGQEVILRCVPISNHLYFYWYRQILGQKVEFLVSFYNNEISEKSEIFDDQFSVERPDGSNFTLKIRSTKLEDSAMYFCASSDIQLRQFFGPGTRLTVL.

This clone was counted once. The V call is TRBV10-2, the J call TRBJ2-1; 9 bases are shared with TRBD2. The V and J ends lost 3 bases and 2 bases, in that order; junction bases with no gene match: 5. Germline loops: CDR1 WSHSY, CDR2 SAAADI. The CDR3 totals 16 residues. The DNA of the CDR3 is TGCGCCAGCAGTGACCTAGCGGGAATCCCCTACAATGAGCAGTTCTTC. This gives the protein CASSDLAGIPYNEQFF.